In its sample, the clone carrying this T cell receptor (beta chain) was seen many times. It was 8.5 to 10 ml of fresh peripheral blood that supplied the PBMCs. Germline assignment: CDR1 DFQATT and CDR2 SNEGSKA (reference sequence). This CDR3 comprises 14 residues. Trimming took 4 bases from V and 7 from J; bases not matched to a gene: 13. TCR beta CDR3 regions were amplified from RNA. With the HTBI primer set, the TCR CDR3 went through a first round of RT-PCR. TCRdb re-called the multiplex PCR reads through MiXCR, storing one row per CDR3 protein. The sample records around 440,000 distinct CDR3 sequences, around 16% being singletons. These data originate in a study of T cells in Graves' hyperthyroidism and ophthalmopathy.

This receptor was obtained from a woman aged 18 to 35 with Graves' hyperthyroidism. Sequencing was done on a sample of blood. V and J are TRBV20-1 and TRBJ2-7; 7 nucleotides align to TRBD2. As DNA, the CDR3 is TGCAGTGCTAAGCGGGAACTGTCGATGGGAGAGCAGTACTTC. As protein: CSAKRELSMGEQYF.